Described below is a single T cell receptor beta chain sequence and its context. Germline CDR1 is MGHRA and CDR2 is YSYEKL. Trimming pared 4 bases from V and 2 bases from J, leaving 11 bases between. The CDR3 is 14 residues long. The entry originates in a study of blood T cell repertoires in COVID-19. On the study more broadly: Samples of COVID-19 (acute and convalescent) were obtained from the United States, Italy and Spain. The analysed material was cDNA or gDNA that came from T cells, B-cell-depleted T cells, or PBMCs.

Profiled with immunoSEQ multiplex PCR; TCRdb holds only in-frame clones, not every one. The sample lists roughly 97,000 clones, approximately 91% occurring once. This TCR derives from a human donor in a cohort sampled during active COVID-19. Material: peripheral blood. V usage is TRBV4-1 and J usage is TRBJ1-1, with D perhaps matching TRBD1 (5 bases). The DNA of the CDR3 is TGCGCCAGCAGCCCTGCACAGGATAACACTGAAGCTTTCTTT. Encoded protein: CASSPAQDNTEAFF.